These 29 T cell receptor beta chains were sequenced from one sample in a study of control samples from healthy donors and cancer patients. Data came from immunoSEQ multiplex PCR; TCRdb stores just in-frame clones and leaves some out. The sample consists of around 15,000 clones, 85% to 90% of them appearing once. Sequenced sample: PBMCs. These receptors all come from a woman aged 65 to 85 with colorectal cancer.

Relative to its sample, this clone is large. CDR3 protein: CASSYSSTGYPYGYTF. DNA for the CDR3: TGTGCCAGCAGTTACTCTTCTACAGGGTACCCCTATGGCTACACCTTC. V and J are TRBV6-2 or TRBV6-3 and TRBJ1-2; TRBD1 might be the D (6 bases). The V end lost 0 bases, the J end lost 4 bases, and 15 bases lay between the germline ends. This CDR3 has 16 residues. Looked up from germline, CDR1 is MNHEY and CDR2 is SVGEGT.

The gene calls are TRBV29-1 and TRBJ1-2; no definite D call. This CDR3 is 13 amino acids long. Germline CDR1 SQVTM, CDR2 ANQGSEA. V was clipped by 2 bases and J by 2 bases, with 9 bases between them. As DNA, the CDR3 is TGCAGCGTTGAATCCAGAAGCAACTATGGCTACACCTTC. It yields the protein CSVESRSNYGYTF.

The chain couples TRBV4-1 to TRBJ2-7; 7 nucleotides match TRBD1. The ends lost 4 bases at V and 0 bases at J; junction bases unmatched: 6. The CDR3 sequence is 15 residues long. Germline V gene lookup returns CDR1 MGHRA and CDR2 YSYEKL. The CDR3 spells CASSRGRGRSYEQYF. The DNA for the CDR3 is TGCGCCAGCAGCCGGGGAAGGGGGCGCTCCTACGAGCAGTACTTC.

V usage is TRBV5-6 and J usage is TRBJ2-1; TRBD2 might be the D (6 bases). V lost 4 bases and J 7 bases, leaving 15 bases between the germline ends. Germline CDR1 reads SGHDT; CDR2 reads YYEEEE. The CDR3 consists of 14 residues. DNA of the CDR3: TGTGCCAGCAGCCCCCGCGGAGGGTCGAATGAGCAGTTCTTC. This encodes CASSPRGGSNEQFF.

This clone has just one count. The chain recombines TRBV4-3 with TRBJ2-7, with unresolved D. Germline V gene sequence: CDR1 LGHNA, CDR2 YSLEER. With 0 bases removed from V and 2 bases from J, the gap between germline ends came to 8 bases. CDR3 length equals 14 residues. CDR3 in amino acids: CASSQDRITYEQYF. The CDR3 coding sequence is TGCGCCAGCAGCCAAGATCGAATCACCTACGAGCAGTACTTC.

V gene TRBV7-3 combines with J gene TRBJ2-7; D is ambiguous. The CDR3 is 16 residues long. Germline values: CDR1 SGHTA, CDR2 FQGTGA. The germline V and J ends were trimmed by 4 bases and 0 bases, with 16 bases remaining between them. The CDR3 spells CASSSYIRTGSYEQYF. As DNA, the CDR3 is TGTGCCAGCAGCTCTTATATACGAACGGGCTCCTACGAGCAGTACTTC.

The rearrangement joins TRBV4-1 to TRBJ1-6, with 9 bases aligning to TRBD1. The J segment lost 3 bases and the V segment lost 4 bases, leaving 4 bases of the junction unmatched. The CDR3 totals 16 residues. In germline, CDR1 is MGHRA, CDR2 YSYEKL. In DNA form, the CDR3 reads TGCGCCAGCAGCCCCGAGACAGGGGGCTATAATTCACCCCTCCACTTT. Amino acid sequence: CASSPETGGYNSPLHF.

The J gene is TRBJ1-5, the V gene TRBV27, with D uncertain. Germline assignment: CDR1 MNHEY and CDR2 SMNVEV (reference sequence). The CDR3 covers 14 residues. V was pared by 3 bases and J by 7 bases, with 13 bases between. CDR3 region: CASSFGGSGQPQHF. In nucleotides, the CDR3 is TGTGCCAGCAGTTTCGGAGGGTCCGGGCAGCCCCAGCATTTT.

This clone showed up just once. The J gene is TRBJ2-5, the V gene TRBV12-3 or TRBV12-4; weak D call: TRBD1 (5 bases). CDR3 length: 13 residues. Trimming stripped 6 bases from V and 5 bases from J, with 13 bases between. The CDR3: CASSPGWGETQYF. In nucleotides, the CDR3 is TGTGCCAGCAGCCCAGGGTGGGGTGAGACCCAGTACTTC.

V and J are TRBV4-3 and TRBJ1-1, with D hard to call. The CDR3 is 14 residues long. Trimming removed 0 bases from V and 11 bases from J, with 16 bases in between. Germline CDR1 is LGHNA and CDR2 is YSLEER. CDR3 region: CASSQDPSSFVAFF. CDR3 nucleotide sequence: TGCGCCAGCAGCCAAGATCCGAGCTCCTTCGTGGCTTTCTTT.

The J gene is TRBJ1-1, the V gene TRBV20-1; no clear D gene. With 3 bases removed from V and 9 bases from J, the gap between germline ends came to 11 bases. CDR1 DFQATT and CDR2 SNEGSKA come from the germline V gene (reference sequence). The CDR3 sequence is 11 residues long. The CDR3 DNA follows: TGCAGTGCTAGCCTCGGTTCCCAAGCTTTCTTT. Residues: CSASLGSQAFF.

This chain links TRBV20-1 with TRBJ1-2, with D uncertain. Germline values: CDR1 DFQATT, CDR2 SNEGSKA (reference sequence). The CDR3 covers 13 residues. The ends were cut back, 3 bases at V and 4 bases at J, with 12 bases in the middle. The CDR3 reads CSASIPGSYGYTF. The CDR3 region has the DNA TGCAGTGCTAGTATCCCGGGGAGCTATGGCTACACCTTC.

The V gene is TRBV18, the J gene TRBJ1-5; D is perhaps TRBD1 (5 bases). This CDR3 spans 15 amino acids. Between the trimmed V and J ends, which lost 5 bases and 5 bases, there was a span of 16 bases. CDR1 KGHSH and CDR2 LQKENI come from the germline V gene. The CDR3 spells CASSSATGQHQPQHF. The CDR3 DNA follows: TGTGCCAGCTCATCCGCCACGGGGCAACATCAGCCCCAGCATTTT. The whole variable domain, filled in from reference TRBV18 and TRBJ1-5, reads NAGVMQNPRHLVRRRGQEARLRCSPMKGHSHVYWYRQLPEEGLKFMVYLQKENIIDESGMPKERFSAEFPKEGPSILRIQQVVRGDSAAYFCASSSATGQHQPQHFGDGTRLSIL.

V usage is TRBV3-1 (or the pseudogene TRBV3-2) and J usage is TRBJ2-5, with D unresolved. The CDR3 has 12 residues. The V gene's germline CDR1 is LGHDT and CDR2 YNNKEL (reference sequence). The ends were cut back, 8 bases at V and 5 bases at J, with 12 bases in the middle. CDR3 coding DNA: TGTGCCAGCCGATACATCGGGGAGACCCAGTACTTC. It encodes CASRYIGETQYF.

The sample holds a few counts of this clone. The chain uses TRBV4-3 and TRBJ2-7; 9 bases fit TRBD1. Germline assignment: CDR1 LGHNA and CDR2 YSLEER. CDR3 length: 15 amino acids. With 1 base clipped from V and 0 bases from J, the junction kept 1 base outside the gene matches. The CDR3 loop is CASSQGTGASYEQYF. The CDR3 DNA reads TGCGCCAGCAGCCAAGGGACAGGGGCCTCCTACGAGCAGTACTTC.

This clone was seen only once. The rearrangement links TRBV4-1 to TRBJ2-2; 7 bases map to TRBD1. V trimming: 2 bases; J trimming: 1 base; junction bases outside the gene matches: 4. This CDR3 spans 16 amino acids. Germline CDR1 reads MGHRA; CDR2 reads YSYEKL. The CDR3 sequence is CASSQRRQGNTGELFF. The DNA for the CDR3 is TGCGCCAGCAGCCAAAGGCGACAGGGGAACACCGGGGAGCTGTTTTTT.

Only one count was recorded for this clone. The chain carries TRBV30 and TRBJ1-5, with D possibly TRBD1 on 6 matching bases. The CDR3 length is 15 residues. Trimming took 1 base from V and 0 from J, leaving 10 bases between them. The germline gives CDR1 GTSNPN, CDR2 SVGIG (reference sequence). In DNA form, the CDR3 reads TGTGCCTGGAGTGCGGTCAGGGGTAGCAATCAGCCCCAGCATTTT. Amino acids: CAWSAVRGSNQPQHF.

V usage is TRBV6-5 and J usage is TRBJ2-7, with 7 bases identical to TRBD1. In germline, CDR1 is MNHEY, CDR2 SVGAGI. The V segment lost 2 bases and the J segment 3 bases; nucleotides outside the gene matches: 4. The CDR3 is made up of 14 amino acids. The CDR3 sequence is CASSYRAGGYEQYF. The CDR3 bases are TGTGCCAGCAGTTACCGGGCAGGGGGCTACGAGCAGTACTTC.

The chain links TRBV19 to TRBJ2-2; 16 bases are shared with TRBD2. The CDR3 spans 19 residues. V was pared by 4 bases and J by 5 bases, with 10 bases of the junction left unmatched. Germline V CDR1 and CDR2: LNHDA, SQIVND (reference sequence). The CDR3 region has the DNA TGTGCCAGTAGTAAAAAGGGACTAGCGGGAGGGCCTAGAACCGGGGAGCTGTTTTTT. It yields the protein CASSKKGLAGGPRTGELFF.

This clone is judged large. The rearrangement joins TRBV15 to TRBJ1-4; D gene uncertain. This CDR3 is built from 15 residues. The V end lost 5 bases, the J end lost 3 bases, and 13 bases lay between the germline ends. CDR1 is LNHNV and CDR2 is YYDKDF in the germline V gene (reference sequence). The CDR3 reads CATSEYLGANEKLFF. Here the CDR3 DNA reads TGTGCCACCAGCGAGTATCTTGGTGCTAATGAAAAACTGTTTTTT.

This CDR3 is CASRTRTGTGYQETQYF. CDR3 in DNA: TGTGCCAGCAGAACTCGCACCGGGACAGGGTACCAAGAGACCCAGTACTTC. The chain carries TRBV11-2 and TRBJ2-5; 9 positions match TRBD1. In germline, CDR1 is SGHAT, CDR2 FQNNGV. The CDR3 sequence is 17 residues long. Trimming at V came to 6 bases and at J to 0 bases, leaving 11 bases not matched to a gene.

This CDR3 reads CASSPERGYYNEQFF. CDR3 nucleotides: TGCGCCAGCAGTCCGGAGCGGGGGTACTACAATGAGCAGTTCTTC. The chain couples TRBV5-1 to TRBJ2-1; TRBD2 matches at 8 bases. The CDR3 covers 15 residues. The V and J ends lost 5 bases and 3 bases, in that order; junction bases with no gene match: 7. Germline V gene lookup returns CDR1 SGHRS and CDR2 YFSETQ.

The rearrangement uses TRBV5-4 and TRBJ2-1; 11 bases fit TRBD2. CDR1 and CDR2 from the germline V gene are SGHNT and YYREEE (reference sequence). With V trimmed by 4 bases and J by 4 bases, 7 bases remained unmatched. This CDR3 comprises 16 residues. The CDR3 nucleotides are TGTGCCAGCAGCCCGCCGACTAGCGGGGAATACAATGAGCAGTTCTTC. Translating it yields CASSPPTSGEYNEQFF.

The gene calls are TRBV20-1 and TRBJ2-1, with D possibly being TRBD2 (5 bases). The CDR3 length is 15 residues. The ends were cut back, 3 bases at V and 5 bases at J, with 17 bases in the middle. Looked up from germline, CDR1 is DFQATT and CDR2 is SNEGSKA (reference sequence). As DNA, the CDR3 is TGCAGTGCTAGTTTCAGCGGTACCAAGGACAATGAGCAGTTCTTC. This sequence encodes CSASFSGTKDNEQFF.

V usage is TRBV6-1 and J usage is TRBJ1-2, with D unresolved. The CDR3 sequence is 13 residues long. The ends were cut back, 3 bases at V and 14 bases at J, with 19 bases in the middle. Germline assignment: CDR1 MNHNS and CDR2 SASEGT. The CDR3 nucleotides read TGTGCCAGCAGTGACCCGGGCCCGGATTTGGAAACCTTC. Its translation is CASSDPGPDLETF.

The chain has TRBV3-1 (or the pseudogene TRBV3-2) and TRBJ2-7, with a weak D call TRBD2 (5 bases). The germline V gene encodes CDR1 LGHDT and CDR2 YNNKEL (reference sequence). Trimming left V 4 bases short and J 3 bases short, with 10 bases between. The CDR3 extends over 13 amino acids. For the CDR3, the DNA is TGTGCCAGCAGCCGTGGGAGCGGCTACGAGCAGTACTTC. This gives the protein CASSRGSGYEQYF.

The genes are TRBV7-2 and TRBJ2-5, with 10 bases that match TRBD1. J was trimmed by 5 bases and V by 3 bases; bases with no gene match: 6. This CDR3 contains 15 residues. Germline lookup yields CDR1 SGHTA and CDR2 FQGNSA. The CDR3 DNA sequence: TGTGCCAGCAGCTTTATTCGGACAGGGGGGGAGACCCAGTACTTC. Its translation: CASSFIRTGGETQYF.

This clone was detected only a few times. The chain links TRBV29-1 to TRBJ2-7; D unclear. The V gene's germline CDR1 is SQVTM and CDR2 ANQGSEA. This CDR3 has 13 amino acids. V was shortened by 2 bases and J by 6 bases, with 14 bases between the two germline ends. CDR3 protein: CSVEMLSTLEQYF. Written as DNA, the CDR3 is TGCAGCGTTGAAATGCTTAGCACCCTCGAGCAGTACTTC.

The chain combines TRBV29-1 with TRBJ1-1; D ambiguous. V was clipped by 3 bases and J by 3 bases, with 5 bases between them. CDR1 is SQVTM and CDR2 is ANQGSEA in the germline V gene. The CDR3 runs to 11 residues. The CDR3 sequence is CSVDGYTEAFF. The CDR3, as DNA: TGCAGCGTTGACGGCTACACTGAAGCTTTCTTT.